One and the same sample provided the 22 T cell receptor beta chains below, sequenced in a study of molecular identifiers for immune sequencing clone quantification. TCRdb reanalysed the PCR reads using MiXCR and keeps one entry per CDR3 protein. The sample yields some 680,000 distinct CDR3 sequences, around 25% seen once. The sequenced sample consisted of naive CD8+ T cells from blood, with Jurkat cell RNA spiked in. Subset reported: FACS-sorted CD8+CD4-CCR7+CD45RA+ naive T cells. The source is a human donor in good health. Some libraries in this study had Jurkat cell RNA spiked in.

This clonotype was seen many times. The rearrangement links TRBV7-2 to TRBJ2-7, with a possible D match to TRBD2 (6 bases). The length of the CDR3 is 12 residues. Germline assignment: CDR1 SGHTA and CDR2 FQGNSA. The ends were cut back, 4 bases at V and 5 bases at J, with 9 bases in the middle. The CDR3 region is CASSYSGDEQYF. In DNA, the CDR3 is TGTGCCAGCAGCTATTCGGGGGACGAGCAGTACTTC. Variable domain in full (rest from reference TRBV7-2 and TRBJ2-7): GAGVSQSPSNKVTEKGKDVELRCDPISGHTALYWYRQSLGQGLEFLIYFQGNSAPDKSGLPSDRFSAERTGGSVSTLTIQRTQQEDSAVYLCASSYSGDEQYFGPGTRLTVT.

This clonotype was found many times. V is TRBV20-1 and J is TRBJ2-4; possible D gene TRBD1, 5 bases. CDR1 DFQATT and CDR2 SNEGSKA come from the germline V gene (reference sequence). The ends were cut back, 0 bases at V and 9 bases at J, with 15 bases in the middle. The CDR3 length is 14 residues. Here the CDR3 DNA reads TGCAGTGCTAGAGATGCAGGGCCATACTCCATTCAGTACTTC. This codes for CSARDAGPYSIQYF.

This clonotype was picked up one time. A much larger clone differs from this one at a single base, so this may be a read error. V usage is TRBV5-1 and J usage is TRBJ2-7; D call uncertain. Germline CDR1 and CDR2: SGHRS and YFSETQ. The length of the CDR3 is 14 residues. CDR3 protein: CVSKGKESSYEQYF. The DNA for the CDR3 is TGCGTCAGCAAAGGCAAGGAAAGCTCCTACGAGCAGTACTTC.

This clonotype has just a few counts. The rearrangement uses TRBV25-1 and TRBJ2-2; 8 bases are a match to TRBD1. The CDR3 spans 16 residues. With 0 bases clipped from V and 6 bases from J, the junction kept 6 bases outside the gene matches. CDR1 and CDR2 (germline): MGHDK, SYGVNS. CDR3 nucleotide sequence: TGTGCCAGCAGTGAATATGCAGGGGGCTTGGCCGGGGAGCTGTTTTTT. It yields the protein CASSEYAGGLAGELFF.

There are a few counts of this clonotype. A junction boundary mismatches the germline segment, possibly from a read error. J is TRBJ2-7 and V is TRBV20-1, with a possible D match to TRBD2 (7 bases). The CDR3 loop spans 13 amino acids. Germline-derived CDR1 and CDR2 are DFQATT and SNEGSKA (reference sequence). Here the CDR3 DNA reads TGCAGTGCTAGACCCCGGGGGGCCTACGTGCAGTACTTC. This translates into CSARPRGAYVQYF.

Remarks on this clonotype: Relative to the germline gene, one junction end is altered; a read error may explain this. The CDR3 nucleotides read TGTGCCAGCAGCGGCCATGACATCCGATGGTCCAACGTCCTGGCTTTC. As protein: CASSGHDIRWSNVLAF. J is TRBJ2-6 and V is TRBV11-2; D not certain. The CDR3 is made up of 16 amino acids. The germline gives CDR1 SGHAT, CDR2 FQNNGV.

This clonotype was recorded at least ten times. The genes are TRBV7-2 and TRBJ2-3; maybe TRBD2 (6 bases). Germline assignment: CDR1 SGHTA and CDR2 FQGNSA. V lost 2 bases to trimming and J lost 14 bases, with 11 bases between them. The CDR3 is made up of 11 amino acids. In DNA, the CDR3 is TGTGCCAGCAGCTTACTAGCGAGGGTGTATTTT. It is translated as CASSLLARVYF.

A remark on this clonotype: This may be a read error: a much more frequent sequence differs by one nucleotide. The chain combines TRBV15 with TRBJ1-4; no clear D gene. The V end was cut by 8 bases, the J end by 5 bases, with 9 bases between. Germline V gene sequence: CDR1 LNHNV, CDR2 YYDKDF (reference sequence). CDR3 length: 12 amino acids. The CDR3 coding sequence is TGTGCCACCTGTCCGGTCAATGAAAAACTGTTTTTT. Translation gives CATCPVNEKLFF. Full variable domain (remainder filled in from reference TRBV15 and TRBJ1-4): DAMVIQNPRYQVTQFGKPVTLSCSQTLNHNVMYWYQQKSSQAPKLLFHYYDKDFNNEADTPDNFQSRRPNTSFCFLDIRSPGLGDTAMYLCATCPVNEKLFFGSGTQLSVL.

The sample holds a few counts of this clonotype. The chain uses TRBV3-2 and TRBJ1-1; the D call of TRBD1 is as the table states it, not checked on the DNA. TRBV3-2 is termed a pseudogene. This CDR3 spans 14 amino acids. CDR3 sequence reads: CASSPIKGDTEAFF. The CDR3 region has the DNA TGTGCCAGCAGCCCGATAAAGGGCGACACTGAAGCTTTCTTT.

This clonotype was observed a handful of times. The chain couples TRBV5-6 to TRBJ2-7; no reliable D call. This CDR3 has 13 residues. The germline gives CDR1 SGHDT, CDR2 YYEEEE. Trimming left V 4 bases short and J 3 bases short, with 11 bases between. The CDR3 spells CASSLGMGYEQYF. CDR3 DNA sequence: TGTGCCAGCAGCCTAGGGATGGGCTACGAGCAGTACTTC.

This clonotype was recorded once. This chain connects TRBV28 to TRBJ1-5, with D uncertain. V gave up 8 bases and J gave up 3 bases, with 17 bases separating them. The CDR3 loop spans 15 amino acids. Germline CDR1 and CDR2: MDHEN and SYDVKM. CDR3 in DNA: TGTGCCAGCGGCCCGTTTGTTAGTACCAATCAGCCCCAGCATTTT. It translates to CASGPFVSTNQPQHF.

This clonotype came up many times. This chain uses TRBV20-1 with TRBJ2-5; no firm D call. From germline, CDR1 is DFQATT and CDR2 SNEGSKA (reference sequence). Trimming stripped 0 bases from V and 0 bases from J, with 17 bases between. The CDR3 sequence is 17 residues long. The CDR3 region is CSARDERAVRYQETQYF. CDR3 nucleotides: TGCAGTGCTAGAGATGAACGGGCAGTGCGGTACCAAGAGACCCAGTACTTC.

Only a few counts were recorded for this clonotype. The chain links TRBV20-1 to TRBJ2-7; 8 bases map to TRBD2. The CDR3 covers 15 residues. Germline V CDR1 and CDR2: DFQATT, SNEGSKA (reference sequence). Trimming removed 0 bases from V and 4 bases from J; junction bases left unmatched: 8. CDR3 sequence (DNA): TGCAGTGCTAGAGATATGGAGCGGGAGAGGTACGAGCAGTACTTC. This sequence encodes CSARDMERERYEQYF.

The rearrangement links TRBV4-3 to TRBJ2-7; 10 nucleotides align to TRBD1. The CDR3 runs to 18 residues. The V segment lost 2 bases and the J segment 7 bases; nucleotides outside the gene matches: 17. Looked up from germline, CDR1 is LGHNA and CDR2 is YSLEER. In DNA, the CDR3 is TGCGCCAGCAGCCAATGGGCGGACGGGACAGGGGTCCCCGGGGAGCAGTACTTC. Amino acid sequence: CASSQWADGTGVPGEQYF.

Of note for this clonotype: Being one base from a much bigger clone, this may be a read error. Without the conserved terminal phenylalanine or tryptophan, this CDR3 likely stems from a read error. This chain uses TRBV30 with TRBJ2-6; the D is unclear. The CDR3 is 14 residues long. Germline V gene sequence: CDR1 GTSNPN, CDR2 SVGIG (reference sequence). Trimming cost V 2 bases and J 0 bases, with 5 bases left between them. The CDR3 DNA reads TGTGCCTGGAGTTTTGACTCTGGGGCCAACGTCCTGACTCTC. Amino acids: CAWSFDSGANVLTL.

This clonotype was detected only a few times. This sequence joins TRBV10-3 and TRBJ2-7; 9 bases map to TRBD1. J lost 5 bases, V lost 7 bases, and 6 bases had no gene match. The germline CDR1 and CDR2 sequences are ENHRY and SYGVKD. The CDR3 sequence is 13 residues long. CDR3 sequence reads: CAIKGTGLDEQYF. The DNA for the CDR3 is TGTGCCATCAAGGGGACAGGGTTGGACGAGCAGTACTTC.

The chain is built from TRBV19 and TRBJ2-5; 10 nucleotides agree with TRBD1. The CDR3 loop spans 14 amino acids. The germline gives CDR1 LNHDA, CDR2 SQIVND (reference sequence). J lost 7 bases, V lost 3 bases, and 5 bases had no gene match. CDR3 amino acids: CASSIGTGDLTQYF. In DNA, the CDR3 is TGTGCCAGTAGTATTGGGACAGGGGATTTGACCCAGTACTTC.

This clonotype has ten or more counts. The gene calls are TRBV9 and TRBJ2-2; D is undetermined. The CDR3 loop spans 13 amino acids. Trimming left V 3 bases short and J 4 bases short, with 7 bases between. CDR1 and CDR2 from the germline V gene are SGDLS and YYNGEE. The CDR3 here is CASSGWPTGELFF. CDR3 nucleotides: TGTGCCAGCAGCGGGTGGCCCACCGGGGAGCTGTTTTTT.

As for this clonotype: A clone one base away is much larger, so this may be a read error. The V call is TRBV2, the J call TRBJ1-1; 8 nucleotides align to TRBD1. CDR1 and CDR2 from the germline V gene are SNHLY and FYNNEI. This CDR3 contains 15 residues. The CDR3 is CASQRQGSLNAEAFF. CDR3 DNA sequence: TGTGCCAGCCAAAGACAGGGGTCATTGAACGCTGAAGCTTTCTTT.

In this sample, this clonotype turned up a few times. The J gene is TRBJ2-2, the V gene TRBV12-3 or TRBV12-4; 8 nucleotides match TRBD2. With 2 bases clipped from V and 5 bases from J, the junction kept 4 bases outside the gene matches. This CDR3 comprises 15 residues. The CDR3 spells CASSLSGGSTGELFF. DNA of the CDR3: TGTGCCAGCAGTTTATCGGGGGGGTCGACCGGGGAGCTGTTTTTT.

This clonotype appeared a few times. The V call is TRBV10-3, the J call TRBJ2-3, with 9 bases aligning to TRBD1. Germline CDR1 and CDR2: ENHRY and SYGVKD. Trimming at V came to 3 bases and at J to 4 bases, leaving 14 bases not matched to a gene. CDR3 size: 18 residues. The DNA of the CDR3 is TGTGCCATCAGTGAATCAGACATTGGGGACAGGGACCCAGATACGCAGTATTTT. This translates into CAISESDIGDRDPDTQYF.

The chain couples TRBV20-1 to TRBJ2-7; TRBD2 aligns across 8 bases. There are 14 residues in the CDR3. Germline-derived CDR1 and CDR2 are DFQATT and SNEGSKA (reference sequence). V gave up 3 bases and J gave up 2 bases; unmatched junction bases: 6. CDR3 amino acids: CSASTGGGPYEQYF. The CDR3, as DNA: TGCAGTGCTAGCACGGGGGGGGGGCCCTACGAGCAGTACTTC.